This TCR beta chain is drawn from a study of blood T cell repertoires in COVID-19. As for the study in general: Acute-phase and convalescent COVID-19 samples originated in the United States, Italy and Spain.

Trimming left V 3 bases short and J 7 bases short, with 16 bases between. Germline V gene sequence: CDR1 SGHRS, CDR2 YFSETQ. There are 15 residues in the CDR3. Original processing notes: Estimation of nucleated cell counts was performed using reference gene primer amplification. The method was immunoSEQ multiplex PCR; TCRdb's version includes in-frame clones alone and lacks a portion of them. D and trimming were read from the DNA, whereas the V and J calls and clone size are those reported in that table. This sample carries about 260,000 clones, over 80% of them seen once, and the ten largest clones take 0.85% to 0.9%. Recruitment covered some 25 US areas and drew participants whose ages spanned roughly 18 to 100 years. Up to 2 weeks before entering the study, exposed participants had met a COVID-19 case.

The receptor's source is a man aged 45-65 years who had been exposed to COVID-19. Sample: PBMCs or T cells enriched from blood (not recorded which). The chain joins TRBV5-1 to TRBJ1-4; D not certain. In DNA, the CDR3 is TGCGCCAGCAGCTCAGGACTCTCAGAGGGTGAAAAACTGTTTTTT. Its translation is CASSSGLSEGEKLFF.